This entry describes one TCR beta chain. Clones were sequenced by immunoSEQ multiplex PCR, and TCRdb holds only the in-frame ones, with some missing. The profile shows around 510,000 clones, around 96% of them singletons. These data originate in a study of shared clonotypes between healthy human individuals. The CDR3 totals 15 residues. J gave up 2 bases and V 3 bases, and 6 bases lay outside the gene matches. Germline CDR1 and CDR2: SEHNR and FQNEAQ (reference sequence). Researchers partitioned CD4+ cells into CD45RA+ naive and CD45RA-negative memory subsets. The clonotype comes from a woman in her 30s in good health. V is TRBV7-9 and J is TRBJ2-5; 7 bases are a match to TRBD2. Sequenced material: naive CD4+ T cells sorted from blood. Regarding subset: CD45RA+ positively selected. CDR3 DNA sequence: TGTGCCAGCAGCTTTGGTACTAGCGAGCAAGAGACCCAGTACTTC. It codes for CASSFGTSEQETQYF.